This record looks at one T cell receptor (beta chain) sequence and its context. This record belongs to a study of blood T cell repertoires in COVID-19. Study as a whole: The United States, Italy and Spain supplied acute and convalescent COVID-19 samples.

Original processing methods: The authors estimated nucleated cell counts from reference gene primer amplification. The repertoire was sequenced with immunoSEQ multiplex PCR; TCRdb's copy has only in-frame clones and lacks some. Clone size and the V and J calls come from that table; the DNA yielded D and trimming. The sample contains about 270,000 clones, approximately 90% of which appear only once. Individuals drawn from around 25 US areas were roughly 18 to 89 years old. Unmatched junction bases numbered 10, after V lost 6 bases and J lost 4 bases. The CDR3 length is 15 residues. Germline CDR1 and CDR2: MNHEY and SVGAGI.

The specimen sequenced was PBMCs or T cells enriched from blood (not recorded which). The receptor was isolated from a woman between 25 and 40 years old with acute COVID-19. The chain has TRBV6-5 and TRBJ1-1; 8 positions agree with TRBD1. The CDR3 coding sequence is TGTGCCAGCAGGGCCGGACAGGGAAGTGGCACTGAAGCTTTCTTT. Amino acids: CASRAGQGSGTEAFF.